This T cell receptor (beta chain) appears in the sequencing data of a study of cytomegalovirus exposure and HLA in healthy donors. Notes on the study in general: CMV serostatus was the sole immune exposure data available. Being productive about 90% or about 30% of the time was typical of most TCR beta V segments in an earlier analysis. Roughly 170 TCR beta chains were listed as cytomegalovirus-associated.

Primers included in the PCR were 60 Vbeta and 13 Jbeta primers. Sequencing was performed with immunoSEQ multiplex PCR; in TCRdb, only in-frame clones are kept and a portion is missing. The data contain roughly 140,000 clones, 80% of them singletons. For this clone: The antigen is unknown. The same CDR3 is also encoded by other DNA sequences in this sample.

The sample comprised PBMCs. The clonotype was recovered from a man aged 40-49 years in good health and CMV-seronegative.

CDR3 region: CASSLGGGSYNEQFF. CDR3 nucleotides: TGCGCCAGCAGCTTGGGAGGTGGCAGCTACAATGAGCAGTTCTTC. The chain recombines TRBV5-1 with TRBJ2-1; D call uncertain. The germline V gene has CDR1 SGHRS and CDR2 YFSETQ. V lost 0 bases, J lost 3 bases, and 10 bases lay in between. The CDR3 runs to 15 residues. The whole variable domain, remainder taken from reference TRBV5-1 and TRBJ2-1, is KAGVTQTPRYLIKTRGQQVTLSCSPISGHRSVSWYQQTPGQGLQFLFEYFSETQRNKGNFPGRFSGRQFSNSRSEMNVSTLELGDSALYLCASSLGGGSYNEQFFGPGTRLTVL.